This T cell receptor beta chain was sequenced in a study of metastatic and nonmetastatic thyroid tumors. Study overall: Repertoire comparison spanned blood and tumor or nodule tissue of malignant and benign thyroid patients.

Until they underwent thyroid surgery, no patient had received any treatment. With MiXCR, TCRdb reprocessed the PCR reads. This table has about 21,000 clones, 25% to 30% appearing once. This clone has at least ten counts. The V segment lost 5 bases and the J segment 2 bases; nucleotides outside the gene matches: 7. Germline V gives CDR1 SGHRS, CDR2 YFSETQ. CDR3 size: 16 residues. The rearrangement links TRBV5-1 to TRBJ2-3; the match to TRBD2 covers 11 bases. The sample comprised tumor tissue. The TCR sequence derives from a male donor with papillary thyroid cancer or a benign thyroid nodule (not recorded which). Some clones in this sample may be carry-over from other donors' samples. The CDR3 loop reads CASRPIAGGNTDTQYF. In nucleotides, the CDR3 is TGCGCCAGCAGGCCCATAGCGGGAGGGAACACAGATACGCAGTATTTT.